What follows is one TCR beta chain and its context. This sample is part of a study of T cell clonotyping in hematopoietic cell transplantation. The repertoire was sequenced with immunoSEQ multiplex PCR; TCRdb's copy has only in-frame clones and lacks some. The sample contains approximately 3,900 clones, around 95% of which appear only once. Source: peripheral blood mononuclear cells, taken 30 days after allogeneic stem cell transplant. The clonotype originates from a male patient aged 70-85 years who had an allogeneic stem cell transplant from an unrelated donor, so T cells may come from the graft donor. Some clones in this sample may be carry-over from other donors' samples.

CDR3 sequence (DNA): TGTGCCAGTAGACCCCGACCGGGACTAGCGGGGGACCAAGAGACCCAGTACTTC. This sequence encodes CASRPRPGLAGDQETQYF. This chain links TRBV19 with TRBJ2-5; 14 bases fit TRBD2. The CDR3 sequence is 18 residues long. The V gene end was trimmed by 6 bases and the J gene end by 0 bases; junction bases not matched to a gene: 9. Germline values: CDR1 LNHDA, CDR2 SQIVND (reference sequence). The whole variable domain, filled in from reference TRBV19 and TRBJ2-5, reads DGGITQSPKYLFRKEGQNVTLSCEQNLNHDAMYWYRQDPGQGLRLIYYSQIVNDFQKGDIAEGYSVSREKKESFPLTVTSAQKNPTAFYLCASRPRPGLAGDQETQYFGPGTRLLVL.